This is a list of T cell receptor beta chains from one sample in a study of shared clonotypes between healthy human individuals. This table comes from immunoSEQ multiplex PCR, and its TCRdb copy is limited to in-frame clones, with some not included. Altogether under 750,000 clones are present, over 60% being singletons, with the ten largest covering around 1.8%. The sample consisted of memory CD4+ T cells sorted from blood. These receptors all stem from a woman in her twenties or thirties in good health. CDR3s include the opening cysteine and the closing phenylalanine or tryptophan.

j_call: TRBJ2-3
v_call: TRBV5-1
cdr3_aa: CASSLTRSSTDTQYF

j_call: TRBJ1-2
v_call: TRBV2
cdr3_aa: CASRKGTAHGYTF

j_call: TRBJ1-1
v_call: TRBV2
cdr3_aa: CASSELRPLNTEAFF

j_call: TRBJ1-5
v_call: TRBV6-1
cdr3_aa: CASSEIREQPQHF

j_call: TRBJ2-5
v_call: TRBV6-5
cdr3_aa: CASSYEGGVGETQYF

j_call: TRBJ2-1
v_call: TRBV5-1
cdr3_aa: CASSLEGQEYNEQFF

j_call: TRBJ1-4
v_call: TRBV18
cdr3_aa: CASSRDRGNEKLFF

j_call: TRBJ2-1
v_call: TRBV5-1
cdr3_aa: CASSPWTGPNNEQFF

j_call: TRBJ1-2
v_call: TRBV29-1
cdr3_aa: CSVEAWGGKGYTF

j_call: TRBJ2-2
v_call: TRBV28
cdr3_aa: CASVGHITGELFF

j_call: TRBJ2-3
v_call: TRBV19
cdr3_aa: CASMSGASGRDTQYF

j_call: TRBJ2-7
v_call: TRBV6-6
cdr3_aa: CASTTSDRGNHEQYF

j_call: TRBJ1-2
v_call: TRBV28
cdr3_aa: CASTRAGEGYTF

j_call: .
v_call: TRBV2
cdr3_aa: CASGGQFYEQYF

j_call: .
v_call: TRBV29-1
cdr3_aa: CSVVRDGGSYEQYF

j_call: TRBJ2-1
v_call: TRBV6-5
cdr3_aa: CASSYLSYNEQFF

j_call: TRBJ2-7
v_call: TRBV28
cdr3_aa: CASSLRTGVYEQYF

j_call: TRBJ2-7
v_call: TRBV27
cdr3_aa: CASSRRTGYEQYF

j_call: TRBJ1-3
v_call: TRBV7-2
cdr3_aa: CASSPARTGSRNTIYF

j_call: TRBJ1-5
v_call: TRBV15
cdr3_aa: CATSRDGTGLNQPQHF

j_call: TRBJ2-5
v_call: TRBV6-4
cdr3_aa: CASSDIYSGLATWYQETQYF

j_call: TRBJ2-2
v_call: TRBV9
cdr3_aa: CASSWGQGGSGELFF

j_call: TRBJ1-5
v_call: TRBV7-8
cdr3_aa: CASSSMPGAAGNQPQHF

j_call: TRBJ2-2
v_call: TRBV29-1
cdr3_aa: CSAMNTGELFF

j_call: TRBJ2-2
v_call: TRBV5-4
cdr3_aa: CASSLGGSISTGELFF

j_call: TRBJ1-5
v_call: TRBV6-5
cdr3_aa: CASKAPGGQPQHF

j_call: TRBJ2-3
v_call: TRBV29-1
cdr3_aa: CSVEVSVKSTDTQYF

j_call: TRBJ1-1
v_call: TRBV9
cdr3_aa: CASSGQGGAEAFF

j_call: TRBJ1-5
v_call: TRBV28
cdr3_aa: CASSLNRYNQPQHF

j_call: TRBJ1-5
v_call: TRBV19
cdr3_aa: CASSIGRAGGQPQHF

j_call: TRBJ1-1
v_call: TRBV6-6
cdr3_aa: CASRTGVEAFF

j_call: TRBJ2-1
v_call: TRBV11-2
cdr3_aa: CASSLGLADEQFF

j_call: TRBJ1-5
v_call: TRBV4-1
cdr3_aa: CASSLRHSNQPQHF

j_call: TRBJ1-2
v_call: TRBV27
cdr3_aa: CASTVRSGPGQGNYGYTF

j_call: TRBJ1-4
v_call: TRBV7-9
cdr3_aa: CASSLAGQVWEKLFF

j_call: TRBJ1-3
v_call: TRBV28
cdr3_aa: CASTPSGGLRNTIYF

j_call: TRBJ2-3
v_call: TRBV19
cdr3_aa: CASSTLAGTDTQYF

j_call: TRBJ2-5
v_call: TRBV18
cdr3_aa: CASSPQGGQETQYF

j_call: TRBJ2-2
v_call: TRBV7-6
cdr3_aa: CASTPGGGYTGELFF

j_call: TRBJ2-2
v_call: TRBV13
cdr3_aa: CASSGYSGELFF

j_call: TRBJ2-1
v_call: TRBV4-2
cdr3_aa: CASSQDHPTSSHEQFF